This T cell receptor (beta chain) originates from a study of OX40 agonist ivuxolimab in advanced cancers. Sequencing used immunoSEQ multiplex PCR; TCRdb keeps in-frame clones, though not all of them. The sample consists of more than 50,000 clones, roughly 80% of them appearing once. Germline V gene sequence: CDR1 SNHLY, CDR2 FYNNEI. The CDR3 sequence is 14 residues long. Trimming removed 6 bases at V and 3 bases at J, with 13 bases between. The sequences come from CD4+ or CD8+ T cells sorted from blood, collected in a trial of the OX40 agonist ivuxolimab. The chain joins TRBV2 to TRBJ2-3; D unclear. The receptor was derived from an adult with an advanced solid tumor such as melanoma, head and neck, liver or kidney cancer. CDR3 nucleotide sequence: TGTGCCAGCAGAGAGACGGCTACTACAGATACGCAGTATTTT. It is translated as CASRETATTDTQYF.